These T cell receptor beta chains were read from a single sample in a study of human T cells and chemical hapten exposure. TCRdb analysed the RACE reads with MiXCR anew, one entry per CDR3 protein. The sample records roughly 200,000 distinct CDR3 sequences, about 25% being singletons. Material: whole blood, obtained in connection with sensitization to the hapten diphenylcyclopropenone (DPC). The origin of the receptors is a woman between 35 and 50 years old with alopecia areata. Some clones in this sample may be carry-over from other donors' samples. Both conserved end residues are part of each CDR3. Each record gives: CDR3 DNA, CDR3 protein, J gene, clone size, V gene, D gene. D genes are given only for firm matches. Expanded clones get a size class; other rows say once, few or many, or leave the size out.

TGTGCCAGCAGCTTTGAGGCCAAGGGGACCCAGTACTTC,CASSFEAKGTQYF,TRBJ2-5,few,TRBV7-2,.
TGTGCCAGTAGTACGGGACAGGGGGGGGCCGGGGAGCTGTTTTTT,CASSTGQGGAGELFF,TRBJ2-2,.,TRBV19,TRBD1
TGCAGTGCGCCACCACGGGGACAAACGGCGACGCAGTATTTT,CSAPPRGQTATQYF,TRBJ2-3,few,TRBV20-1,.
TGTGCCAGCAGCGCATCTACTAGCACAGATACGCAGTATTTT,CASSASTSTDTQYF,TRBJ2-3,.,TRBV9,.
TGCGCCAGCAGCTTGGAAAGTCCGGGGAACACTGAAGCTTTCTTT,CASSLESPGNTEAFF,TRBJ1-1,.,TRBV5-1,.
TGTGCCAGCAGGGGGACAGGGAGCTTTGCTTTCTTT,CASRGTGSFAFF,TRBJ1-1,.,TRBV28,TRBD1
TGTGCCAGCAGGTTACAGATCGGGGGCACTGAAGCTTTCTTT,CASRLQIGGTEAFF,TRBJ1-1,many,TRBV5-5,.
TGTGCCAGCAGTTACCTAGCGGGAGCGGTCGACGAGCAGTACTTC,CASSYLAGAVDEQYF,TRBJ2-7,.,TRBV25-1,TRBD2
TGCAGTGCTCCCAACGGGGCAGCCTATGGCTACACCTTC,CSAPNGAAYGYTF,TRBJ1-2,.,TRBV20-1,.
TGTGCCAGCAGTTTAGCGCCCGGGAATAATCAGCCCCAGCATTTT,CASSLAPGNNQPQHF,TRBJ1-5,.,TRBV12-3/TRBV12-4,.
TGTGCCGCGGGGAGGAGATTGGACTATGGCTACACCTTC,CAAGRRLDYGYTF,TRBJ1-2,.,TRBV15,.
TGTGCCAGCAGTACTAGCGGGAGTCAAAATGAGCAGTTCTTC,CASSTSGSQNEQFF,TRBJ2-1,.,TRBV12-3/TRBV12-4,TRBD2
TGTGCCAGCGGGCGCGGGGAGGAGTCTGGGGCCAACGTCCTGACTTTC,CASGRGEESGANVLTF,TRBJ2-6,many,TRBV9,.
TGTGCCAGCAGCTTCATTAGAGGGGTCGAGCAGTACTTC,CASSFIRGVEQYF,TRBJ2-7,.,TRBV11-1,.
TGTGCCACGGTGGGTAGCGGGAGGGCCTTTCTCAGCCACGAGCAGTACTTC,CATVGSGRAFLSHEQYF,TRBJ2-7,few,TRBV28,TRBD2
TGCGCCAGCAGCTTGGCCTGGAAACACCGGGACAGATACGAGCAGTACTTC,CASSLAWKHRDRYEQYF,TRBJ2-7,.,TRBV5-1,TRBD1
TGTGCCAGCAGCGATCCTGTCAACCCGCGGGGCTACACCTTC,CASSDPVNPRGYTF,TRBJ1-2,.,TRBV11-2,.
TGTGCCAGCACCATGGACAGGGGACGCGAGCAGTACTTC,CASTMDRGREQYF,TRBJ2-7,few,TRBV12-3/TRBV12-4,TRBD1
TGTGCCAGCAGTTGGGGGTCAGATAGATGGGTCGACGAGCAGTACTTC,CASSWGSDRWVDEQYF,TRBJ2-7,.,TRBV7-8,.
TGTGCCATCAGTGAGTCGATGCAGTCCTGGGATAATTCACCCCTCCACTTT,CAISESMQSWDNSPLHF,TRBJ1-6,few,TRBV10-3,.
TGTGCCAGCAGCACCGGGACAGGGGGGAATCAGCCCCAGCATTTT,CASSTGTGGNQPQHF,TRBJ1-5,.,TRBV6-5,TRBD1
TGTGCCAGCAGCCCCCGACGGAACTACCTCACAGATACGCAGTATTTT,CASSPRRNYLTDTQYF,TRBJ2-3,few,TRBV7-9,.
TGCGCCAGCAGCCAAGATCCGTACACTGAAGCTTTCTTT,CASSQDPYTEAFF,TRBJ1-1,.,TRBV4-1,.
TGTGCCAGTAGTATTTTGGGACAGAACTATGGCTACACCTTC,CASSILGQNYGYTF,TRBJ1-2,few,TRBV19,TRBD1
TGTGCCAGCAGCCCGTCCAACCGGGAGCTGTTTTTT,CASSPSNRELFF,TRBJ2-2,.,TRBV6-2/TRBV6-3,.
TGTGCCAGCAGCTGGTCGGACAGCCAAGAGACCCAGTACTTC,CASSWSDSQETQYF,TRBJ2-5,few,TRBV11-1,.
TGTGCCACCAGCAGAGATCTTGCGGCGGGGGCCCGGCCTGAGCAGTTCTTC,CATSRDLAAGARPEQFF,TRBJ2-1,.,TRBV15,.
TGTGCCAGCAGGCCAGGGTCCCCGAGCCAAGAGACCCAGTACTTC,CASRPGSPSQETQYF,TRBJ2-5,few,TRBV28,.
TGTGCCAGCAGTTTAAGGGGCAGCCCAGGGGGGAGCAATCAGCCCCAGCATTTT,CASSLRGSPGGSNQPQHF,TRBJ1-5,.,TRBV27,TRBD1
TGTGCCAGCAGTAAGGGAGGCTTGGCCGGGGCCAACGTCCTGACTTTC,CASSKGGLAGANVLTF,TRBJ2-6,.,TRBV25-1,.
TGCAGTGCTAGATCGCGGGAGGCGTACAATGAGCAGTTCTTC,CSARSREAYNEQFF,TRBJ2-1,.,TRBV20-1,TRBD2
TGTGCGCCGACTTCAAAGGATGAAAAACTGTTTTTT,CAPTSKDEKLFF,TRBJ1-4,few,TRBV24-1,.
TGTGCCAGCAGCCCGAGACAGGGCTACGAGCAGTACTTC,CASSPRQGYEQYF,TRBJ2-7,many,TRBV7-2,TRBD1
TGTGCCAGCACCGCTGGGGGACAAATCACGAAGGAGCAGTTCTTC,CASTAGGQITKEQFF,TRBJ2-1,.,TRBV12-3/TRBV12-4,.
TGTGCCAGCAGCTTAGCGTTTTCCCTAGGCACAGATACGCAGTATTTT,CASSLAFSLGTDTQYF,TRBJ2-3,few,TRBV7-8,.
TGCAGTGCTAGAGATGGGGGGGTGGCGACCTACGAGCAGTACTTC,CSARDGGVATYEQYF,TRBJ2-7,few,TRBV20-1,TRBD2
TGTGCCAGCGGGGGGGGTCGCACAGATACGCAGTATTTT,CASGGGRTDTQYF,TRBJ2-3,few,TRBV7-2,TRBD2
TGTGCCAGCAGTCAAGACAGAAGGGACTATGGCTACACCTTC,CASSQDRRDYGYTF,TRBJ1-2,few,TRBV16,.
TGTGCCACCAGTATCAGCGGGACAGGGAATGAGCAGTTCTTC,CATSISGTGNEQFF,TRBJ2-1,.,TRBV24-1,TRBD1
TGTGCCATCAGCGGGCGGTGGGGGAGTACCTACGAGCAGTACTTC,CAISGRWGSTYEQYF,TRBJ2-7,many,TRBV10-3,.